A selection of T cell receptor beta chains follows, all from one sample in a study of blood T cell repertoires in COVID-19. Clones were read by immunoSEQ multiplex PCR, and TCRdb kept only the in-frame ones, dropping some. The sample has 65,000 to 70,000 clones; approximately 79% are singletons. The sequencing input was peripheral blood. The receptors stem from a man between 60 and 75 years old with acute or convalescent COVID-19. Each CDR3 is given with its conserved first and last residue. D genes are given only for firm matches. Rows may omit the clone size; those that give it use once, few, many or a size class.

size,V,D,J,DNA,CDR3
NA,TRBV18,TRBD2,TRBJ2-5,TGTGCCAGCTCACCACTCTCGGGGGGTCAAGAGACCCAGTACTTC,CASSPLSGGQETQYF
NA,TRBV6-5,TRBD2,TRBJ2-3,TGTGCCAGCAACCTAGCGGGGGGGTCTGTAGATACGCAGTATTTT,CASNLAGGSVDTQYF
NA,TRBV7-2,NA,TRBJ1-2,TGTGCCAGCAGCCCTCAAGGGGCGCAGGGCTACACCTTC,CASSPQGAQGYTF
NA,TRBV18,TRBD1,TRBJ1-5,TGTGCCAGCTCACGCACAGGGGGCGTGGGTCAGCCCCAGCATTTT,CASSRTGGVGQPQHF
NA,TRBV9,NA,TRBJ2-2,TGTGCCAGCAGGAAGGACAGAGGAACCGGGGAGCTGTTTTTT,CASRKDRGTGELFF
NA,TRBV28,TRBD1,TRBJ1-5,TGTGCCAGCCAAGATCCGGGACAGGTACTCTTCAGCCCCACCCAGCATTTT,CASQDPGQVLFSPTQHF
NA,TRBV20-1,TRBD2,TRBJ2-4,TGCAGTGCTAGTTCGGGTAGCGGGACAAACATTCAGTACTTC,CSASSGSGTNIQYF
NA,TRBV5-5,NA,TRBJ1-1,TGTGCCAGCAGCTTTCCTCGGAACACTGAAGCTTTCTTT,CASSFPRNTEAFF
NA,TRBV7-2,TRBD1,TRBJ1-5,TGTGCCAGCAGCTTAGCGACAGGGTTCTGGCAGCCCCAGCATTTT,CASSLATGFWQPQHF
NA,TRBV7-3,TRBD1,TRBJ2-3,TGTGCCAGCAGCTTGACAGGGATTACCACAGATACGCAGTATTTT,CASSLTGITTDTQYF
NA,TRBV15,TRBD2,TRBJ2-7,TGTGCCACCAGCAGAGGGGGGGGACTCCTCTCCTACGAGCAGTACTTC,CATSRGGGLLSYEQYF
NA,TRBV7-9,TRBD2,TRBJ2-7,TGTGCCAGCAGGGGACCGAGCGGGGGGTACGAGCAGTACTTC,CASRGPSGGYEQYF
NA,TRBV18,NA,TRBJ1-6,TGTGCCAGCTCACCTAATACACGGGGGGGCGGTTCACCCCTCCACTTT,CASSPNTRGGGSPLHF
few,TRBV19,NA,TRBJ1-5,TGTGCCAGTAATTATTTGAGTCAGCCCCAGCATTTT,CASNYLSQPQHF
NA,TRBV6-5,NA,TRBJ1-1,TGTGCCAGCAGTAAGATTACAGGGTTCGGGACTGAAGCTTTCTTT,CASSKITGFGTEAFF
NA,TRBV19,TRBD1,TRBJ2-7,TGTGCCAGTAGTATAAGGGGCCCACGACAGGGTTGGGGCGAGCAGTACTTC,CASSIRGPRQGWGEQYF
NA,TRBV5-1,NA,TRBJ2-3,TGCGCCAGCAGCTTGGTAGGGACTCGGAGGACAGATACGCAGTATTTT,CASSLVGTRRTDTQYF
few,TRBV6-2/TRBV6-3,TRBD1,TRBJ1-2,TGTGCCAGCAGCCGACAGGGGTATGGCTACACCTTC,CASSRQGYGYTF
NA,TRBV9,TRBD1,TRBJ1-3,TGTGCCAGCAGCGTCGGGACAGATAGTTACTCTGGAAACACCATATATTTT,CASSVGTDSYSGNTIYF
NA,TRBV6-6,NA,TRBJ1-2,TGTGCCAGCAGGGCGGCAGGGGCAGGCGACTATGGCTACACCTTC,CASRAAGAGDYGYTF
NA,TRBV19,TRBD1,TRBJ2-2,TGTGCCAGCGTAAAACAGGGGGCGGGCACCGGGGAGCTGTTTTTT,CASVKQGAGTGELFF
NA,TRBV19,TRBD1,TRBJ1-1,TGTGCCAGTACCCCCCGGGACAGGGGACGAAAGATGAACACTGAAGCTTTCTTT,CASTPRDRGRKMNTEAFF